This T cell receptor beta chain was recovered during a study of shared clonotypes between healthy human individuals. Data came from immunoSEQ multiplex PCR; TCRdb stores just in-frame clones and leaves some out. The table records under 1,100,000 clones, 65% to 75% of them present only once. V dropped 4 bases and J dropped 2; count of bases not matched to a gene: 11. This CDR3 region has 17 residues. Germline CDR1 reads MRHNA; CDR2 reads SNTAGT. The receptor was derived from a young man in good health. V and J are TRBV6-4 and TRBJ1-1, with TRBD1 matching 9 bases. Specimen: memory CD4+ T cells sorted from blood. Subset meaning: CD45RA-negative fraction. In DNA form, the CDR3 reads TGTGCCAGCAGTGGGGGTCAAAACAGGGGGCTAAACACTGAAGCTTTCTTT. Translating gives CASSGGQNRGLNTEAFF.